A selection of T cell receptor beta chains follows, all from one sample in a study of breast tumors, draining lymph nodes, adjacent tissues. Using its own MiXCR run on the multiplex PCR reads, TCRdb lists one record per CDR3 protein. The table includes around 19,000 distinct CDR3 sequences, 25% to 40% detected once. Sequenced input: breast tumor tissue. These receptors all come from a female donor with breast cancer. Some clones in this sample may be carry-over from other donors' samples. The CDR3 runs from the conserved cysteine through the conserved F or W. D genes are given only for firm matches. The listing skips clone size in some rows; elsewhere it reads once, few, many or a size class.

.	TRBV20-1	12	TRBJ2-1	.	TGCAGTGCCCTACCCACCAACAATGAGCAGTTCTTC	CSALPTNNEQFF
.	TRBV6-6	12	TRBJ1-3	many	TGTGCCAGCAGTTACGTAGCCAACACCATATATTTT	CASSYVANTIYF
.	TRBV5-1	13	TRBJ2-5	many	TGCGCCAGCAGCTTGGGGTCGCACGAGACCCAGTACTTC	CASSLGSHETQYF
TRBD2	TRBV5-6	17	TRBJ2-1	many	TGTGCCAGCAGCTCCCCGGGAGGGGGAAGGGGAGGCAATGAGCAGTTCTTC	CASSSPGGGRGGNEQFF
.	TRBV25-1	16	TRBJ2-1	.	TGCGCCAGCAGTGAATCCCCAGCGGGCACAGGGAGGGAGCGGTTCTTC	CASSESPAGTGRERFF
.	TRBV25-1	14	TRBJ2-1	medium-sized	TGTGCCAGCAGCGACGCGAGGGCGGGAAGTGAGCAGTTCTTC	CASSDARAGSEQFF
.	TRBV20-1	15	TRBJ2-1	many	TGCAGTGCTACGTCGGACTACCCTCCCACTAGGGAGCAGTTCTTC	CSATSDYPPTREQFF
.	TRBV7-9	14	TRBJ2-7	many	TGTGCCAGCAGCCGTGGGGGGCCCGGCTACGAGCAGTACTTC	CASSRGGPGYEQYF
.	TRBV6-2/TRBV6-3	16	TRBJ1-5	many	TGTGCCAGCAGTCTACTAGCGGGGGGTAGCAATCAGCCCCAGCATTTT	CASSLLAGGSNQPQHF
.	TRBV4-2	15	TRBJ1-6	.	TGTGCCAGCAGCCAAGAGGCCAGGGAGTATTCACCCCTCCACTTT	CASSQEAREYSPLHF
TRBD1	TRBV6-1	14	TRBJ2-7	many	TGTGCCAGCAGGACAGGGATAAGGAACTACGAGCAGTACTTC	CASRTGIRNYEQYF
TRBD2	TRBV4-1	17	TRBJ2-7	many	TGCGCCAGCAGCCAAGAAAACGGAGCGGGAGTGTCCTACGAGCAGTACTTC	CASSQENGAGVSYEQYF
.	TRBV7-8	15	TRBJ2-1	many	TGTGCCAGCAGCTCCCCGGTGGATCCCTACAATGAGCAGTTCTTC	CASSSPVDPYNEQFF
TRBD1	TRBV7-3	17	TRBJ2-2	many	TGTGCCAGCAGCTTTAACTCGGGACAGGGGAACCCCGGGGAGCTGTTTTTT	CASSFNSGQGNPGELFF
TRBD2	TRBV28	16	TRBJ2-2	.	TGTGCCAGCAGTTTCTTGGCGGGAGAGGTGGCCGGGGAGCTGTTTTTT	CASSFLAGEVAGELFF
TRBD1	TRBV20-1	13	TRBJ2-1	.	TGCAGTGCTAGAGTTCTGACAGGGCATGAGCAGTTCTTC	CSARVLTGHEQFF
TRBD2	TRBV18	16	TRBJ2-5	many	TGTGCCAGCTCACTCTGGACTAGCGGAGGGAGGGAGACCCAGTACTTC	CASSLWTSGGRETQYF
.	TRBV7-2	18	TRBJ2-1	many	TGTGCCAGCAGCTTAGCTGGGTGGCAGGGAATCCCCTACAATGAGCAGTTCTTC	CASSLAGWQGIPYNEQFF
TRBD2	TRBV12-3/TRBV12-4	16	TRBJ2-4	many	TGTGCCAGCAGTTTAGGGGTAGCGGGAGCCAAAAACATTCAGTACTTC	CASSLGVAGAKNIQYF
.	TRBV6-5	13	TRBJ2-7	many	TGTGCCAGCACACAGACCGAACCTTACGAGCAGTACTTC	CASTQTEPYEQYF
TRBD2	TRBV5-4	15	TRBJ2-1	.	TGTGCCAGCAGCTTGCAGGGACTAGCAGAGAGTGAGCAGTTCTTC	CASSLQGLAESEQFF
.	TRBV19	16	TRBJ2-4	few	TGTGCCAGTAGTATTCAGGGAATACTAGCCAAAAACATTCAGTACTTC	CASSIQGILAKNIQYF
.	TRBV4-1	14	TRBJ1-2	many	TGCGCCGGCAGCCAAGTAGGGAGTGGCTCTGGCTACACCTTC	CAGSQVGSGSGYTF
.	TRBV15	13	TRBJ2-3	many	TGTGCCACCCAACGGACAGACACAGATACGCAGTATTTT	CATQRTDTDTQYF
.	TRBV5-1	14	TRBJ2-7	.	TGCGCCAGCAGCCTGCAGGGGCTGGTATACGAGCAGTACTTC	CASSLQGLVYEQYF
.	TRBV6-1	17	TRBJ2-1	medium-sized	TGTGCCAGCAGATCATTGGGGGGCGCGGGGGACTACAATGAGCAGTTCTTC	CASRSLGGAGDYNEQFF